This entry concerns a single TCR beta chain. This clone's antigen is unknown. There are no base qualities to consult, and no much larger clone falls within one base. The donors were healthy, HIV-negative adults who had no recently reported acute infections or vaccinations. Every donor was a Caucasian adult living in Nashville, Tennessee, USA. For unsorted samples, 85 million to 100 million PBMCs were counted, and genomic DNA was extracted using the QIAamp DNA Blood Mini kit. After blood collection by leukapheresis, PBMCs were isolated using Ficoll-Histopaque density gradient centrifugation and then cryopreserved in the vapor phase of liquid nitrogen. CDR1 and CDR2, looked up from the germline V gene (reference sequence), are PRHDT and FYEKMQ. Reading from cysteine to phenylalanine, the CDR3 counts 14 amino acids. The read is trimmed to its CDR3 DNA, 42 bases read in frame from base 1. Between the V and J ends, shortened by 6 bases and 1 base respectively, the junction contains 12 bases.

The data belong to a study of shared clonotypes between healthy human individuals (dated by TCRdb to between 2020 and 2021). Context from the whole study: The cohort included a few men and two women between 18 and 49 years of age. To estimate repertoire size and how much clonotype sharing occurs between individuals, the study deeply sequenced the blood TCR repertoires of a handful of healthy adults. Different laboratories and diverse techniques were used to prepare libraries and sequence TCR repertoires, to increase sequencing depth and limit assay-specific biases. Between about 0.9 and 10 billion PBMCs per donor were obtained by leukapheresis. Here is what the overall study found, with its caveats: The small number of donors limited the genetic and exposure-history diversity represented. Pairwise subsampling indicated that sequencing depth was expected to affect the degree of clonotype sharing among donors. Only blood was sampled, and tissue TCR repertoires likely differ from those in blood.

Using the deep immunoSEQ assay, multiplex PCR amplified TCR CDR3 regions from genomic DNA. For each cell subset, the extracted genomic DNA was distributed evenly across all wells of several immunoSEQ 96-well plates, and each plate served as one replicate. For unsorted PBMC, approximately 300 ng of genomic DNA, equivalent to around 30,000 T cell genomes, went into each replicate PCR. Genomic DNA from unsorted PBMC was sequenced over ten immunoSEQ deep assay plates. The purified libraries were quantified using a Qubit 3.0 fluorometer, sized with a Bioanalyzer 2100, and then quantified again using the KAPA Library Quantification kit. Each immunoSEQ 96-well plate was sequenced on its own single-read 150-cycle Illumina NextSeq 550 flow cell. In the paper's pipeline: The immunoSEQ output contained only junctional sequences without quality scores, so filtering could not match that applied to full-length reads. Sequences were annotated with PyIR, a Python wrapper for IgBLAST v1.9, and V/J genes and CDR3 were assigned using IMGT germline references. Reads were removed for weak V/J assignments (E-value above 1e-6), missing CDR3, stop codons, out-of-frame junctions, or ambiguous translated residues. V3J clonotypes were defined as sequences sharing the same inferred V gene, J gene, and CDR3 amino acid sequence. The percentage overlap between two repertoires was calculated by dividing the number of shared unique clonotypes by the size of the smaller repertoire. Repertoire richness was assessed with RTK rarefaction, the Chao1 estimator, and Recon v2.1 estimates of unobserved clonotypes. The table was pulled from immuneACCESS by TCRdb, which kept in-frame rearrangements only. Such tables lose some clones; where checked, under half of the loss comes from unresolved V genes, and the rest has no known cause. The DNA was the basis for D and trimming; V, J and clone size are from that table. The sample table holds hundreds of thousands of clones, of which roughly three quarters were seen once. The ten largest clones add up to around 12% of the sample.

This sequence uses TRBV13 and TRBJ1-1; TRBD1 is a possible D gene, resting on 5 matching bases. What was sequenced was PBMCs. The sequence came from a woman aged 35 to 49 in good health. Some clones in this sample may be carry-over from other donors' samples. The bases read TGTGCCAGCAGACCGAGACAGCAGAACACTGAAGCTTTCTTT. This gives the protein CASRPRQQNTEAFF.